The 25 T cell receptor beta chains below come from one sample, sequenced in a study of vaccination effects on CD4 cells after COVID-19. Measured with immunoSEQ multiplex PCR; TCRdb has only the in-frame clones, and not every one. The data show just under 65,000 clones, approximately 75% seen once. Before any sequencing was done, the ViraFEST assay used viral peptide pools to expand antigen-specific CD4+ T cells. Isolating CD4+ T cells followed approximately ten days of culture. Vaccine recipients, nucleocapsid antibody negative, had no prior SARS-CoV-2 infection. These TCRs' antigens remain unknown. The source material was CD4+ T cells from PBMCs cultured with HCoV-OC43 spike peptides, sampled before COVID-19 vaccination. Subset indicated: HCoV-OC43 spike overlapping peptide pool stimulation. The receptors come from a human donor who received a COVID-19 vaccine.

The chain employs TRBV6-5 and TRBJ2-5, with 10 bases aligning to TRBD1. Germline V CDR1 and CDR2: MNHEY, SVGAGI. The junction had 5 bases not matched to a gene; V was cut back by 8 bases and J by 5 bases. The CDR3 is made up of 13 amino acids. The CDR3 sequence is CASGTGVWETQYF. DNA of the CDR3: TGTGCCAGCGGGACAGGGGTTTGGGAGACCCAGTACTTC.

This clone appeared a few times. J is TRBJ2-2 and V is TRBV6-5; D is unclear. The CDR3 contains 13 residues. Trimming took 6 bases from V and 4 from J, leaving 9 bases between them. Germline V lookup: CDR1 MNHEY, CDR2 SVGAGI. CDR3 loop: CASRVVGTGELFF. In nucleotides, the CDR3 is TGTGCCAGCAGGGTCGTAGGCACCGGGGAGCTGTTTTTT.

The chain has TRBV24-1 and TRBJ2-7, with D possibly being TRBD2 (5 bases). The ends were cut back, 4 bases at V and 5 bases at J, with 8 bases in the middle. Per the germline V gene, CDR1 is KGHDR and CDR2 is SFDVKD. The CDR3 extends over 12 amino acids. This CDR3 is CATSDHGNEQYV. The CDR3 nucleotides read TGTGCCACCAGTGACCACGGGAACGAGCAGTACGTC.

The V call is TRBV28, the J call TRBJ1-5, with D perhaps matching TRBD1 (6 bases). V lost 7 bases and J 6 bases, leaving 19 bases between the germline ends. The CDR3 contains 15 residues. In germline, CDR1 is MDHEN, CDR2 SYDVKM. CDR3 in DNA: TGTGCCAGCACCATCACACAGGGAAAGGCTCAGCCCCAGCATTTT. It encodes CASTITQGKAQPQHF.

This rearrangement joins TRBV6-6 to TRBJ1-5, with 10 bases identical to TRBD1. Germline CDR1 is MNHNY and CDR2 is SVGAGI (reference sequence). The CDR3 contains 16 residues. V lost 6 bases and J lost 0; bases outside the gene matches: 5. This chain's CDR3 is CASRRQGAISNQPQHF. The CDR3 DNA reads TGTGCCAGCAGACGACAGGGGGCGATTAGCAATCAGCCCCAGCATTTT.

V is TRBV6-5 and J is TRBJ1-5; 7 bases match TRBD1. J was trimmed by 3 bases and V by 7 bases; bases with no gene match: 3. In germline, CDR1 is MNHEY, CDR2 SVGAGI. This CDR3 has 13 residues. CDR3 amino acids: CASTGTVNQPQHF. In DNA, the CDR3 is TGTGCCAGCACCGGGACAGTCAATCAGCCCCAGCATTTT.

The V call is TRBV18, the J call TRBJ1-4; 8 bases align to TRBD1. Germline V gene data show CDR1 as KGHSH and CDR2 as LQKENI. The CDR3 extends over 15 amino acids. Losses at the gene ends were 3 bases for V and 8 bases for J; bases not matched to a gene: 8. Here the CDR3 DNA reads TGTGCCAGCTCACCGAAGACAGGGGCCCAGGAAAAACTGTTTTTT. Its translation: CASSPKTGAQEKLFF.

This clone came up once. The chain carries TRBV24-1 and TRBJ2-5, with a possible D match to TRBD1 (5 bases). V was pared by 2 bases and J by 4 bases, with 13 bases between. The CDR3 is 15 amino acids. Germline V gives CDR1 KGHDR, CDR2 SFDVKD. DNA for the CDR3: TGTGCCACCAGTGATTCAGCAGGGTATCGAGAGACCCAGTACTTC. Residues: CATSDSAGYRETQYF.

The rearrangement uses TRBV5-4 and TRBJ2-3; TRBD1 aligns across 8 bases. Germline lookup yields CDR1 SGHNT and CDR2 YYREEE (reference sequence). The CDR3 spans 15 residues. V lost 3 bases and J lost 1; bases outside the gene matches: 4. The CDR3 protein is CASSSQGAGTDTQYF. The DNA of the CDR3 is TGTGCCAGCAGCTCGCAGGGGGCCGGCACAGATACGCAGTATTTT. Based on the CDR3 plus reference TRBV5-4 and TRBJ2-3, the full variable domain is ETGVTQSPTHLIKTRGQQVTLRCSSQSGHNTVSWYQQALGQGPQFIFQYYREEENGRGNFPPRFSGLQFPNYSSELNVNALELDDSALYLCASSSQGAGTDTQYFGPGTRLTVL.

The V gene is TRBV5-5, the J gene TRBJ1-2, with 8 nucleotides matching TRBD1. The V gene's germline CDR1 is SGHKS and CDR2 YYEKEE (reference sequence). The length of the CDR3 is 15 residues. The V and J ends lost 4 bases and 0 bases, in that order; junction bases with no gene match: 5. In nucleotides, the CDR3 is TGTGCCAGCAGCAGTGGACAGGGACCTAACTATGGCTACACCTTC. This translates into CASSSGQGPNYGYTF.

The chain combines TRBV5-8 with TRBJ1-5, with D unresolved. The V end was cut by 4 bases, the J end by 5 bases, with 16 bases between. The CDR3 spans 15 residues. Germline V gene sequence: CDR1 SGHTS, CDR2 YDEGEE. The CDR3 sequence: CASSAREGLYQPQHF. For the CDR3, the DNA is TGTGCCAGCAGCGCCCGAGAGGGTCTATATCAGCCCCAGCATTTT.

The rearrangement joins TRBV6-6 to TRBJ1-1; D possibly corresponds to TRBD1 (6 bases). Trimming took off 7 bases at V and 5 bases at J, with 17 bases between the two ends. The CDR3 consists of 14 residues. The germline V gene encodes CDR1 MNHNY and CDR2 SVGAGI (reference sequence). The CDR3 here is CASISGGRMTEAFF. As DNA, the CDR3 is TGTGCCAGCATTAGTGGGGGGCGCATGACTGAAGCTTTCTTT.

The V gene is TRBV18, the J gene TRBJ1-2; 9 positions agree with TRBD1. CDR3 length: 15 residues. Germline CDR1 reads KGHSH; CDR2 reads LQKENI. Trimming removed 4 bases from V and 3 bases from J; junction bases left unmatched: 6. CDR3 residues: CASSQRQGVDYGYTF. The CDR3 coding sequence is TGTGCCAGCTCACAAAGACAGGGGGTGGACTATGGCTACACCTTC.

The chain couples TRBV6-5 to TRBJ1-5; a weak D match, TRBD1 (6 bases). CDR1 and CDR2 from the germline V gene are MNHEY and SVGAGI. Trimming removed 0 bases at V and 6 bases at J, with 12 bases between. The CDR3 consists of 15 residues. CDR3 in amino acids: CASSYSGGQGQPQHF. The DNA of the CDR3 is TGTGCCAGCAGTTACTCTGGGGGGCAAGGTCAGCCCCAGCATTTT.

The chain employs TRBV7-9 and TRBJ2-3; a weak D match, TRBD1 (5 bases). Germline assignment: CDR1 SEHNR and CDR2 FQNEAQ (reference sequence). Trimming cost V 6 bases and J 4 bases, with 11 bases left between them. The CDR3 is 13 residues long. The CDR3 bases are TGTGCCAGCAGTTTCTTAGGGGCAGATACGCAGTATTTT. The encoded protein is CASSFLGADTQYF.

This chain joins TRBV5-1 and TRBJ1-1; tentatively, D is TRBD1 (6 bases). This CDR3 has 14 residues. V was trimmed by 4 bases and J by 3 bases, leaving 13 bases between them. In germline, CDR1 is SGHRS, CDR2 YFSETQ. The CDR3 DNA reads as TGCGCCAGCAGCGCGCGAGGGGGAGACACTGAAGCTTTCTTT. This gives the protein CASSARGGDTEAFF.

In its sample, this clone was seen once. The chain uses TRBV7-9 and TRBJ1-4; D unresolved. Germline CDR1 reads SEHNR; CDR2 reads FQNEAQ (reference sequence). Trimming pared 1 base from V and 0 bases from J, leaving 6 bases between. The CDR3 is made up of 15 amino acids. The CDR3 region is CASSLVRSTNEKLFF. The CDR3 DNA sequence: TGTGCCAGCAGCTTAGTACGATCAACTAATGAAAAACTGTTTTTT.

This clone was counted a single time. The genes are TRBV5-4 and TRBJ1-2, with 10 bases fitting TRBD1. The CDR3 is 16 amino acids. Germline assignment: CDR1 SGHNT and CDR2 YYREEE (reference sequence). J lost 4 bases, V lost 4 bases, and 10 bases had no gene match. The CDR3 DNA sequence: TGTGCCAGCAGCCCATCGACAGGGGGCAGGAGCTATGGCTACACCTTC. Protein product: CASSPSTGGRSYGYTF.

The gene calls are TRBV6-2 or TRBV6-3 and TRBJ1-1; 8 bases fit TRBD1. Germline values: CDR1 MNHEY, CDR2 SVGEGT. J was trimmed by 1 base and V by 3 bases; bases with no gene match: 7. The CDR3 length is 16 residues. DNA for the CDR3: TGTGCCAGCAGTTATAATCCAGGGGGCGGGAACACTGAAGCTTTCTTT. The encoded protein is CASSYNPGGGNTEAFF.

The V gene is TRBV6-5, the J gene TRBJ2-3; D is possibly TRBD1 or TRBD2 (5 bases each). Germline assignment: CDR1 MNHEY and CDR2 SVGAGI. The CDR3 totals 14 residues. V lost 7 bases, J lost 2 bases, and 13 bases lay in between. CDR3 nucleotide sequence: TGTGCCAGCACGAGGGACCCGTCCACAGATACGCAGTATTTT. Encoded protein: CASTRDPSTDTQYF.

V is TRBV19 and J is TRBJ2-3; maybe TRBD2 (5 bases). The V gene lost 5 bases and the J gene lost 0 bases, with 15 bases spanning the gap. Germline values: CDR1 LNHDA, CDR2 SQIVND (reference sequence). This CDR3 is built from 16 residues. The DNA for the CDR3 is TGTGCCAGTAGTCTGCGAGTAGGACTTAGCACAGATACGCAGTATTTT. As protein: CASSLRVGLSTDTQYF. The entire variable domain, with the rest obtained from reference TRBV19 and TRBJ2-3, is as follows: DGGITQSPKYLFRKEGQNVTLSCEQNLNHDAMYWYRQDPGQGLRLIYYSQIVNDFQKGDIAEGYSVSREKKESFPLTVTSAQKNPTAFYLCASSLRVGLSTDTQYFGPGTRLTVL.

This clone was seen a single time. V gene TRBV5-1 combines with J gene TRBJ2-2; 11 nucleotides agree with TRBD2. Germline CDR1 and CDR2: SGHRS and YFSETQ. Losses at the gene ends were 4 bases for V and 1 base for J; bases not matched to a gene: 6. This CDR3 has 17 residues. CDR3 region: CASSPHTSGGNTGELFF. As DNA, the CDR3 is TGCGCCAGCAGCCCCCACACTAGCGGGGGGAACACCGGGGAGCTGTTTTTT. The variable domain in full, with the rest retrieved from reference TRBV5-1 and TRBJ2-2, is KAGVTQTPRYLIKTRGQQVTLSCSPISGHRSVSWYQQTPGQGLQFLFEYFSETQRNKGNFPGRFSGRQFSNSRSEMNVSTLELGDSALYLCASSPHTSGGNTGELFFGEGSRLTVL.

V and J are TRBV28 and TRBJ2-7, with 8 bases aligning to TRBD1. The germline V gene encodes CDR1 MDHEN and CDR2 SYDVKM. The CDR3 has 15 amino acids. Losses at the gene ends were 5 bases for V and 0 bases for J; bases not matched to a gene: 6. The CDR3: CASSTPGTGSYEQYV. In DNA form, the CDR3 reads TGTGCCAGCAGTACCCCCGGGACAGGCTCCTACGAGCAGTACGTC.

There are a few counts of this clone. The rearrangement joins TRBV15 to TRBJ2-2; D is unclear. Germline-derived CDR1 and CDR2 are LNHNV and YYDKDF (reference sequence). There are 16 residues in the CDR3. Trimming took off 4 bases at V and 7 bases at J, with 19 bases between the two ends. The DNA of the CDR3 is TGTGCCACCAGCAAGGAAGTTAGGGAATATTACGGGGAGCTGTTTTTT. It encodes CATSKEVREYYGELFF.

This chain joins TRBV4-1 and TRBJ2-3, with 11 bases aligning to TRBD1. Germline V gives CDR1 MGHRA, CDR2 YSYEKL. CDR3 size: 16 residues. V was clipped by 4 bases and J by 3 bases; unmatched bases: 6. CDR3 loop: CASSRAGTGGTDTQYF. The CDR3 bases are TGCGCCAGCAGCCGGGCCGGGACAGGGGGTACAGATACGCAGTATTTT.